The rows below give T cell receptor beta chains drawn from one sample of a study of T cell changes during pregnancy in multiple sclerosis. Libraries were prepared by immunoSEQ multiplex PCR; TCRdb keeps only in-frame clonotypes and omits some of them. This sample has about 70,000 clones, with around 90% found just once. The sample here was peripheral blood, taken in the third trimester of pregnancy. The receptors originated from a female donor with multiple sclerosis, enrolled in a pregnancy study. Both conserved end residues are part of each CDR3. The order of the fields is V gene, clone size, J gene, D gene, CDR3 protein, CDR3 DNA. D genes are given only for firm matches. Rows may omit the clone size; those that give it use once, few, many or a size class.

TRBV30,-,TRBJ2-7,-,CAWSRRDYEQYF,TGTGCCTGGAGTCGCAGGGACTACGAGCAGTACTTC
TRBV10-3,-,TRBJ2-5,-,CAISSSPQETQYF,TGTGCCATCTCCTCGTCCCCCCAAGAGACCCAGTACTTC
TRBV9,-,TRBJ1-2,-,CASSLSGVYGYTF,TGTGCCAGCAGCCTTTCAGGGGTCTATGGCTACACCTTC
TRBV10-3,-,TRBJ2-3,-,CATNYAFTSTDTQYF,TGTGCCACCAACTACGCCTTCACTAGCACAGATACGCAGTATTTT
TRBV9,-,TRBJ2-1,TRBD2,CASSSRGAGDHEQFF,TGTGCCAGCAGCTCCCGAGGAGCGGGAGACCATGAGCAGTTCTTC
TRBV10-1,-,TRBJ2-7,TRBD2,CASSDGTSSPYYEQYF,TGCGCCAGCAGTGATGGGACTAGCTCTCCCTACTACGAGCAGTACTTC
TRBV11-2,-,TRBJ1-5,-,CASSLSSGTSLSGHQPQHF,TGTGCCAGCAGCCTGAGTTCCGGGACTTCCCTCTCGGGACATCAGCCCCAGCATTTT
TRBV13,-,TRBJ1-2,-,CASSLSGGYGYTF,TGTGCCAGCAGCCTATCCGGGGGCTATGGCTACACCTTC
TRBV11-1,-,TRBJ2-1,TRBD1,CASSRSPGDRGIINEQFF,TGTGCCAGCAGCCGAAGTCCGGGAGACAGGGGGATTATCAATGAACAGTTCTTC
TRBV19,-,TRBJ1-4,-,CASSTRGQIEKLFF,TGTGCCAGTAGCACTCGAGGGCAAATTGAAAAACTGTTTTTT
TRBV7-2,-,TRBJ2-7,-,CASSLDRDEQYF,TGTGCCAGCAGCTTAGACCGGGACGAGCAGTACTTC
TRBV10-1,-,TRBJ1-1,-,CASSESTGGEAFF,TGCGCCAGCAGTGAGTCGACGGGGGGAGAAGCTTTCTTT
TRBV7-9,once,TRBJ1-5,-,CASSLDAGANQPQHF,TGTGCCAGCAGCTTAGACGCGGGTGCCAATCAGCCCCAGCATTTT
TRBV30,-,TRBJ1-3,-,CAWSVNRGPGNTIYF,TGTGCCTGGAGTGTAAACCGAGGCCCTGGAAACACCATATATTTT
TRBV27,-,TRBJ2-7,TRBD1,CASSTGAHEQYF,TGTGCCAGCAGTACAGGGGCCCACGAGCAGTACTTC
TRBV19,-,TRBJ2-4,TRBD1,CASKGGRGWDIQYF,TGTGCCAGCAAAGGCGGCAGGGGGTGGGACATTCAGTACTTC
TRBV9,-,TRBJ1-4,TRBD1,CASSGRDSHEKLFF,TGTGCCAGCAGCGGCCGGGACAGCCATGAAAAACTGTTTTTT
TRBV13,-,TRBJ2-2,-,CASSRGRAGELFF,TGTGCCAGCAGCCGGGGTCGGGCCGGGGAGCTGTTTTTT
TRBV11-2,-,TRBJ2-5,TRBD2,CASSRGGYKETQYF,TGTGCCAGCAGCCGCGGGGGGTATAAAGAGACCCAGTACTTC
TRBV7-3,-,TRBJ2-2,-,CASSLKAVTGELFF,TGTGCCAGCAGCTTAAAAGCCGTTACCGGGGAGCTGTTTTTT
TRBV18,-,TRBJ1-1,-,CASSPTGNTEAFF,TGTGCCAGCTCACCCACGGGTAACACTGAAGCTTTCTTT
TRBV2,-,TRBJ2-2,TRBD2,CASESGRNTGELFF,TGTGCCAGCGAGAGCGGGAGGAACACCGGGGAGCTGTTTTTT
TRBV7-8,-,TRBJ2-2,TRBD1,CASSYSGGGQGHTGELFF,TGTGCCAGCAGCTACTCAGGGGGGGGACAGGGACACACCGGGGAGCTGTTTTTT
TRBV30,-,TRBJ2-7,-,CAWGGDKTYEQYF,TGTGCCTGGGGGGGGGACAAAACCTACGAGCAGTACTTC
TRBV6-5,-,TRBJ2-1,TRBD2,CASSYDRLAGVLGQFF,TGTGCCAGCAGTTACGATCGGCTAGCGGGAGTGTTGGGGCAGTTCTTC
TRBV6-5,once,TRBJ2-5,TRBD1,CASSPGQANQETQYF,TGTGCCAGCAGCCCGGGACAGGCTAACCAAGAGACCCAGTACTTC
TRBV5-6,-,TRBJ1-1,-,CASSLEWGGEDTEAFF,TGTGCCAGCAGCTTGGAATGGGGGGGGGAAGACACTGAAGCTTTCTTT
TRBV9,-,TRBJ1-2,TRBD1,CASSPGQEGGYTF,TGTGCCAGCAGCCCAGGACAGGAGGGTGGCTACACCTTC
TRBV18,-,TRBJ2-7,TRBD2,CASSPPAREGRSEQYF,TGTGCCAGCTCACCACCTGCGCGGGAGGGCCGATCCGAGCAGTACTTC
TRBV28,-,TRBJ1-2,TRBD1,CASSPPDRYYTF,TGTGCCAGCAGTCCCCCGGACAGGTACTACACCTTC
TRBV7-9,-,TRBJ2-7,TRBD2,CASSLAWAVASGPYREQYF,TGTGCCAGCAGCTTAGCCTGGGCCGTCGCTAGCGGGCCTTATCGCGAGCAGTACTTC
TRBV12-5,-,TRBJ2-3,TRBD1,CASGEGQGRTTDTQYF,TGTGCTAGTGGTGAGGGACAGGGTCGGACCACAGATACGCAGTATTTT
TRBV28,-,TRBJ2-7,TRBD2,CASGSGLAGGPFGEQYF,TGTGCCAGCGGCTCGGGACTAGCGGGAGGGCCTTTTGGAGAGCAGTACTTC
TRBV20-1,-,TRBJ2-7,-,CSAVAGGEQYF,TGCAGTGCTGTTGCCGGGGGAGAGCAGTACTTC
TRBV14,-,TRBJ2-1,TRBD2,CASSQVRTSGRVREQFF,TGTGCCAGCAGCCAAGTCCGGACTAGCGGGAGGGTAAGGGAGCAGTTCTTC
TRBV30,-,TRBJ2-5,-,CAWSGQREYFMETQYF,TGTGCCTGGAGTGGCCAAAGAGAATACTTCATGGAGACCCAGTACTTC
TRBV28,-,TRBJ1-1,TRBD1,CASSSIYRGTEAFF,TGTGCCAGCAGTTCCATCTACAGGGGGACTGAAGCTTTCTTT
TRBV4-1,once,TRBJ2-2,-,CASSQKRGGELFF,TGCGCCAGCAGCCAGAAGCGAGGCGGGGAGCTGTTTTTT
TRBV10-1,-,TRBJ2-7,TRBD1,CASSRDRGIGQYF,TGCGCCAGCAGCCGGGACAGGGGGATTGGGCAGTACTTC
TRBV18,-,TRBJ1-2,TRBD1,CASSSGRDRGNYGYTF,TGTGCCAGCTCATCCGGAAGGGACAGGGGGAACTATGGCTACACCTTC
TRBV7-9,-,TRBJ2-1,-,CASRLTGIGFNEQFF,TGTGCCAGCAGACTAACAGGGATAGGGTTCAATGAGCAGTTCTTC
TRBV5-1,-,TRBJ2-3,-,CASNTGLSTDTQYF,TGCGCCAGCAATACGGGACTGAGCACAGATACGCAGTATTTT
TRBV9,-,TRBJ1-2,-,CASSPRAGQNYGYTF,TGTGCCAGCAGCCCCAGGGCCGGACAGAACTATGGCTACACCTTC
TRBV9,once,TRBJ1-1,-,CASSANTEAFF,TGTGCCAGCAGCGCAAACACTGAAGCTTTCTTT